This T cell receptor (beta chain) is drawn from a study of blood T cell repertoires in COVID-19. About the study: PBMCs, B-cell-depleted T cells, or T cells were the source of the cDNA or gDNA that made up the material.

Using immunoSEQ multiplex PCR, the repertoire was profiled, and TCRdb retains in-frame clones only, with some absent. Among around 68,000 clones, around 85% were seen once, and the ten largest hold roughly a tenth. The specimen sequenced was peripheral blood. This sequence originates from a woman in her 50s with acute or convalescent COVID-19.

CDR3 loop: CASSEPLPRESGISYEQYF. The DNA for the CDR3 is TGTGCCAGCAGTGAACCCCTTCCGAGAGAGAGCGGGATCTCCTACGAGCAGTACTTC. This rearrangement joins TRBV9 to TRBJ2-7, with TRBD2 matching 7 bases. J lost 0 bases, V lost 5 bases, and 20 bases had no gene match. The CDR3 contains 19 residues. Germline CDR1 is SGDLS and CDR2 is YYNGEE.